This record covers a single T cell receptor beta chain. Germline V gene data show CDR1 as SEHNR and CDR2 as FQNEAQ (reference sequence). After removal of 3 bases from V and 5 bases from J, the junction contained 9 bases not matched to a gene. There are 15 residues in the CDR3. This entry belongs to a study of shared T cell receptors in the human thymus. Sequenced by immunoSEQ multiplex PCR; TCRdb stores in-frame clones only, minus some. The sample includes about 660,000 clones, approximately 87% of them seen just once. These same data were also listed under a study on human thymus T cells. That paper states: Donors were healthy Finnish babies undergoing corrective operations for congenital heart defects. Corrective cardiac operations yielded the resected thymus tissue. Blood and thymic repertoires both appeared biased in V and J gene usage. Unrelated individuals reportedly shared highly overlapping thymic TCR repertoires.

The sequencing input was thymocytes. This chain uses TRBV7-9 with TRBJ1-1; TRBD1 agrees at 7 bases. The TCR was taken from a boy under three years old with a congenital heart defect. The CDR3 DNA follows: TGTGCCAGCAGCTTGAGACAGGGTCGCCGGACTGAAGCTTTCTTT. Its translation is CASSLRQGRRTEAFF.